This entry lists 27 T cell receptor beta chains sequenced from one sample in a study of T cell responses to AZD1222 COVID-19 vaccine. Only in-frame clones appear in the TCRdb table, and some are missing; sequencing was by immunoSEQ multiplex PCR. The sample shows about 150,000 clones, 75% to 90% of them seen only once. The specimen comprised peripheral blood, sampled 28 days after the second AZD1222 dose. Receptors originate from an adult who received the AZD1222 COVID-19 vaccine.

This clone occurred a few times. The CDR3 coding sequence is TGCAGCGTTGAAGTTGCAGGGGACAACTATGGCTACACCTTC. The encoded protein is CSVEVAGDNYGYTF. This chain links TRBV29-1 with TRBJ1-2, with D possibly being TRBD1 (6 bases). Germline CDR1 is SQVTM and CDR2 is ANQGSEA. The CDR3 spans 14 residues. V gave up 1 base and J gave up 2 bases, with 11 bases separating them.

The chain links TRBV2 to TRBJ2-2; D gene uncertain. V gave up 4 bases and J gave up 7 bases, with 13 bases separating them. This CDR3 is 14 amino acids long. Germline lookup yields CDR1 SNHLY and CDR2 FYNNEI. The CDR3 loop reads CASSALTWGGELFF. The CDR3 region has the DNA TGTGCCAGCAGTGCCCTGACTTGGGGCGGGGAGCTGTTTTTT.

With respect to this clone: In the same sample, other DNA sequences code for this CDR3. The chain joins TRBV6-2 or TRBV6-3 to TRBJ2-7; D may correspond to TRBD1 or TRBD2 (5 bases each). The CDR3 is made up of 14 amino acids. In germline, CDR1 is MNHEY, CDR2 SVGEGT. V dropped 0 bases and J dropped 3 bases, with 9 bases sitting between them. The CDR3 is CASSYSRGSYEQYF. CDR3 sequence (DNA): TGTGCCAGCAGTTACTCGAGGGGCAGCTACGAGCAGTACTTC.

The chain couples TRBV30 to TRBJ2-2; D not resolved. Trimming removed 2 bases at V and 1 base at J, with 11 bases between. The CDR3 contains 15 residues. Germline loops: CDR1 GTSNPN, CDR2 SVGIG (reference sequence). CDR3 in DNA: TGTGCCTGGAGTCTGACTTGGGGGAACACCGGGGAGCTGTTTTTT. Its protein is CAWSLTWGNTGELFF.

V usage is TRBV6-1 and J usage is TRBJ2-5, with TRBD2 as a possible D gene (6 bases). This CDR3 has 16 residues. Germline V lookup: CDR1 MNHNS, CDR2 SASEGT. Trimming left V 1 base short and J 2 bases short, with 14 bases between. The DNA for the CDR3 is TGTGCCAGCAGTGAAGGGGCGGGGTGGGTACAAGAGACCCAGTACTTC. Protein product: CASSEGAGWVQETQYF.

The J gene is TRBJ1-1, the V gene TRBV3-1 (or the pseudogene TRBV3-2), with D maybe TRBD1 (6 bases). The V end was cut by 0 bases, the J end by 4 bases, with 9 bases between. The CDR3 has 14 residues. The V gene's germline CDR1 is LGHDT and CDR2 YNNKEL (reference sequence). The CDR3 DNA sequence: TGTGCCAGCAGCCAAGAGCGCAGGGGCACTGAAGCTTTCTTT. Protein: CASSQERRGTEAFF.

This clone is a singleton in its sample. The V gene is TRBV19, the J gene TRBJ2-3, with D tentatively TRBD1 (6 bases). Deletions cut 6 bases from V and 0 bases from J, with 22 bases between. The CDR3 length is 18 residues. The germline V gene has CDR1 LNHDA and CDR2 SQIVND (reference sequence). CDR3 nucleotide sequence: TGTGCCAGTAGCAGACGGGACAAAATCATCTTCAGCACAGATACGCAGTATTTT. It encodes CASSRRDKIIFSTDTQYF. The complete variable domain, with remaining parts taken from reference TRBV19 and TRBJ2-3, reads DGGITQSPKYLFRKEGQNVTLSCEQNLNHDAMYWYRQDPGQGLRLIYYSQIVNDFQKGDIAEGYSVSREKKESFPLTVTSAQKNPTAFYLCASSRRDKIIFSTDTQYFGPGTRLTVL.

This chain joins TRBV5-4 and TRBJ2-5; D unclear. The V gene lost 2 bases and the J gene lost 0 bases, with 11 bases spanning the gap. Germline-derived CDR1 and CDR2 are SGHNT and YYREEE (reference sequence). The CDR3 consists of 15 residues. In DNA, the CDR3 is TGTGCCAGCAGCTTAGGTAGTGGATACCAAGAGACCCAGTACTTC. Amino acids: CASSLGSGYQETQYF. Full variable domain (outside the CDR3, taken from reference TRBV5-4 and TRBJ2-5): ETGVTQSPTHLIKTRGQQVTLRCSSQSGHNTVSWYQQALGQGPQFIFQYYREEENGRGNFPPRFSGLQFPNYSSELNVNALELDDSALYLCASSLGSGYQETQYFGPGTRLLVL.

The chain is built from TRBV21-1 and TRBJ1-1; the table's D call TRBD1 went unverified against the DNA. TRBV21-1 is flagged as a pseudogene. This CDR3 contains 11 residues. CDR3 bases: TGTGCCAACCGGACAGATCTTGAAGCTTTCTTT. Translated, it gives CANRTDLEAFF.

The chain carries TRBV6-5 and TRBJ1-1, with 7 bases identical to TRBD1. This CDR3 is built from 14 residues. Per the germline V gene, CDR1 is MNHEY and CDR2 is SVGAGI. V lost 11 bases to trimming and J lost 5 bases; unmatched junction nucleotides: 14. Here the CDR3 reads CAVRQGIGGTEAFF. CDR3 bases: TGTGCCGTCCGACAGGGTATAGGGGGGACTGAAGCTTTCTTT.

The CDR3 loop reads CASSQGQGGSPLHF. The DNA of the CDR3 is TGTGCCAGCAGCCAAGGGCAGGGAGGATCACCCCTCCACTTT. V and J are TRBV3-1 (or the pseudogene TRBV3-2) and TRBJ1-6; tentatively, D is TRBD1 (5 bases). The CDR3 runs 14 residues. Trimming left V 1 base short and J 10 bases short, with 11 bases between. Germline V gene lookup returns CDR1 LGHDT and CDR2 YNNKEL (reference sequence).

The J gene is TRBJ1-4, the V gene TRBV7-9; D unresolved. Deletions cut 1 base from V and 3 bases from J, with 9 bases between. Germline V lookup: CDR1 SEHNR, CDR2 FQNEAQ (reference sequence). The CDR3 loop spans 15 amino acids. The CDR3 sequence: CASSLDKTPNEKLFF. CDR3 nucleotides: TGTGCCAGCAGCTTAGATAAAACGCCTAATGAAAAACTGTTTTTT.

The chain is built from TRBV5-1 and TRBJ2-2; possible D gene TRBD2, 5 bases. The V end was cut by 5 bases, the J end by 0 bases, with 11 bases between. The germline CDR1 and CDR2 sequences are SGHRS and YFSETQ. The CDR3 consists of 15 residues. DNA for the CDR3: TGCGCCAGCAGTCGGGGAACTCCGAACACCGGGGAGCTGTTTTTT. Its translation: CASSRGTPNTGELFF. Supplemented by reference TRBV5-1 and TRBJ2-2, the full variable domain reads KAGVTQTPRYLIKTRGQQVTLSCSPISGHRSVSWYQQTPGQGLQFLFEYFSETQRNKGNFPGRFSGRQFSNSRSEMNVSTLELGDSALYLCASSRGTPNTGELFFGEGSRLTVL.

V is TRBV7-3 and J is TRBJ2-3, with a weak D call TRBD2 (6 bases). The CDR3 consists of 15 residues. Germline-derived CDR1 and CDR2 are SGHTA and FQGTGA. The V end lost 5 bases, the J end lost 4 bases, and 16 bases lay between the germline ends. The CDR3 here is CASSPDGSFADTQYF. The CDR3 region has the DNA TGTGCCAGCAGCCCTGACGGGAGCTTCGCAGATACGCAGTATTTT.

This clone was detected only once. The chain is built from TRBV5-6 and TRBJ1-4; D is possibly TRBD1 (5 bases). Between the trimmed V and J ends, which lost 0 bases and 4 bases, there was a span of 10 bases. This CDR3 region has 15 residues. Germline CDR1 SGHDT, CDR2 YYEEEE. In nucleotides, the CDR3 is TGTGCCAGCAGCTTGGCGGGCAGGGTTAATGAAAAACTGTTTTTT. Translating it yields CASSLAGRVNEKLFF.

This clone was picked up one time. The J gene is TRBJ1-1, the V gene TRBV4-2, with a weak D call TRBD1 (5 bases). This CDR3 comprises 13 residues. Trimming pared 4 bases from V and 5 bases from J, leaving 11 bases between. Germline V CDR1 and CDR2: LGHNA, YNFKEQ. The CDR3 loop reads CASSRMGETEAFF. The CDR3 nucleotides are TGTGCCAGCAGCCGAATGGGGGAGACTGAAGCTTTCTTT.

The CDR3 DNA is TGTGCCAGCAGTCCAGGGAAGGGGAATCAGCCCCAGCATTTT. Encoded protein: CASSPGKGNQPQHF. The chain combines TRBV6-5 with TRBJ1-5, with D possibly TRBD1 on 5 matching bases. Germline CDR1 reads MNHEY; CDR2 reads SVGAGI. V lost 5 bases, J lost 4 bases, and 12 bases lay in between. The CDR3 length is 14 residues.

The chain uses TRBV7-9 and TRBJ2-2; D is perhaps TRBD2 (6 bases). V shed 6 bases and J shed 2 bases, with 13 bases lying between them. In germline, CDR1 is SEHNR, CDR2 FQNEAQ (reference sequence). The CDR3 loop spans 15 amino acids. The CDR3 nucleotides are TGTGCCAGCAGTCTCCCGGGACTCAACACCGGGGAGCTGTTTTTT. Protein: CASSLPGLNTGELFF.

The rearrangement links TRBV24-1 to TRBJ2-1, with 8 bases fitting TRBD2. The CDR3 has 16 residues. The V and J ends lost 4 bases and 0 bases, in that order; junction bases with no gene match: 4. Germline CDR1 KGHDR, CDR2 SFDVKD. The CDR3 protein is CATSDYSGTSYNEQFF. The CDR3 coding sequence is TGTGCCACCAGTGACTATAGCGGGACCTCCTACAATGAGCAGTTCTTC.

This clone was recorded only once. The chain has TRBV11-3 and TRBJ2-3; 9 nucleotides agree with TRBD2. Trimming cost V 5 bases and J 1 base; bases outside gene matches: 16. CDR1 is SGHNT and CDR2 is YENEEA in the germline V gene. The CDR3 consists of 19 residues. CDR3 amino acids: CASSHSTNRGRAGTDTQYF. CDR3 bases: TGTGCCAGCAGCCATTCTACAAACCGCGGGAGGGCCGGCACAGATACGCAGTATTTT.

The CDR3 DNA is TGTGCCATCAGAATTGACAGGGACTCAGATACGCAGTATTTT. As protein: CAIRIDRDSDTQYF. V is TRBV10-3 and J is TRBJ2-3; possibly TRBD1 for D (7 bases). The CDR3 runs to 14 residues. Trimming removed 6 bases from V and 4 bases from J, with 14 bases in between. Germline loops: CDR1 ENHRY, CDR2 SYGVKD.

V is TRBV6-1 and J is TRBJ1-6, with D possibly TRBD1 on 5 matching bases. The V gene lost 2 bases and the J gene lost 14 bases, with 19 bases spanning the gap. This CDR3 region has 15 residues. Germline CDR1 is MNHNS and CDR2 is SASEGT. CDR3: CASSEYLRRGGTLHF. CDR3 nucleotide sequence: TGTGCCAGCAGTGAATACCTAAGGAGGGGTGGGACCCTCCACTTT.

This sequence joins TRBV10-3 and TRBJ2-2, with 12 bases lining up with TRBD2. CDR3 size: 15 residues. Germline values: CDR1 ENHRY, CDR2 SYGVKD. J gave up 6 bases and V 6 bases, and 5 bases lay outside the gene matches. CDR3 sequence reads: CAIRPGLAGSGELFF. In nucleotides, the CDR3 is TGTGCCATCAGGCCCGGACTAGCGGGATCCGGGGAGCTGTTTTTT.

The chain couples TRBV28 to TRBJ1-2; D not resolved. The CDR3 sequence is 15 residues long. Germline loops: CDR1 MDHEN, CDR2 SYDVKM. Trimming removed 4 bases at V and 0 bases at J, with 12 bases between. The CDR3 protein is CASSSTRLANYGYTF. DNA of the CDR3: TGTGCCAGCAGTTCTACCCGGCTGGCTAACTATGGCTACACCTTC.

The chain is built from TRBV30 and TRBJ1-5; the D gene is possibly TRBD1 (5 bases). The CDR3 sequence is 15 residues long. V gave up 0 bases and J gave up 7 bases, with 16 bases separating them. CDR1 GTSNPN and CDR2 SVGIG come from the germline V gene (reference sequence). Here the CDR3 DNA reads TGTGCCTGGAGTGTACATTCTGGGGCAGGCCAGCCCCAGCATTTT. This sequence encodes CAWSVHSGAGQPQHF.

V and J are TRBV5-4 and TRBJ1-2; the match to TRBD1 covers 8 bases. This CDR3 has 13 amino acids. In germline, CDR1 is SGHNT, CDR2 YYREEE (reference sequence). V was clipped by 4 bases and J by 8 bases; unmatched bases: 7. CDR3 loop: CASSLQGAGGYTF. As DNA, the CDR3 is TGTGCCAGCAGCCTCCAGGGGGCAGGCGGCTACACCTTC. Complete variable domain (other parts from reference TRBV5-4 and TRBJ1-2): ETGVTQSPTHLIKTRGQQVTLRCSSQSGHNTVSWYQQALGQGPQFIFQYYREEENGRGNFPPRFSGLQFPNYSSELNVNALELDDSALYLCASSLQGAGGYTFGSGTRLTVV.

CDR3 nucleotides: TGTGCCAGCAGCCTCCTACCGGGAGGGGACGAGCAGTTCTTC. This sequence encodes CASSLLPGGDEQFF. The gene calls are TRBV7-3 and TRBJ2-1; TRBD2 aligns across 8 bases. Germline-derived CDR1 and CDR2 are SGHTA and FQGTGA. V was clipped by 5 bases and J by 10 bases; unmatched bases: 10. The CDR3 has 14 residues.